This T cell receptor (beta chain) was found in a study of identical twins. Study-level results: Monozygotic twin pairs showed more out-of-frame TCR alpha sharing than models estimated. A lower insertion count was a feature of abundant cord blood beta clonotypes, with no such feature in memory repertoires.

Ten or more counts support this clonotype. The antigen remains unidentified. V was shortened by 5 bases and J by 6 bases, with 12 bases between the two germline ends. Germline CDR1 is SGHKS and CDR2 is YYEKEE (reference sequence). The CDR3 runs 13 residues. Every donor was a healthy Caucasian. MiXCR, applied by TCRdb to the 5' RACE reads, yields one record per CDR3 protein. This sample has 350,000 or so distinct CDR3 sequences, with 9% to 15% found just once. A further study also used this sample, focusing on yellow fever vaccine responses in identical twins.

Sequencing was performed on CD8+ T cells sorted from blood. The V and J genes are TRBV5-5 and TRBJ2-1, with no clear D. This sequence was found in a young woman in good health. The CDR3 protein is CASSLAGSNEQFF. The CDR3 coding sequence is TGTGCCAGCAGTTTAGCAGGTTCCAATGAGCAGTTCTTC. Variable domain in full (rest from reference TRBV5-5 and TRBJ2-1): DAGVTQSPTHLIKTRGQQVTLRCSPISGHKSVSWYQQVLGQGPQFIFQYYEKEERGRGNFPDRFSARQFPNYSSELNVNALLLGDSALYLCASSLAGSNEQFFGPGTRLTVL.